Listed here is a single T cell receptor (beta chain). The source of the sample is a study of T-cell reconstitution after alpha-beta-depleted transplantation in children. Germline assignment: CDR1 KGHSH and CDR2 LQKENI. V lost 3 bases to trimming and J lost 4 bases, with 15 bases between them. The CDR3 has 15 residues. Library preparation (for TCRbeta) was performed with unique molecular identifiers. Each CDR3 protein gets one entry after TCRdb re-called the PCR reads with MiXCR. The repertoire holds 350,000 to 400,000 distinct CDR3 sequences, with about an eighth as singletons. This sample comprised PBMCs, obtained from the stem cell graft. This chain uses TRBV18 with TRBJ1-1; D might be TRBD1 (5 bases). The TCR originated in a human donor who donated a stem cell graft to a child with Fanconi anemia. The DNA of the CDR3 is TGTGCCAGCTCACCTAGGCAGGGAGACGGCACTGAAGCTTTCTTT. The encoded protein is CASSPRQGDGTEAFF.